This TCR beta chain was sequenced during a study of T cells after yellow fever vaccination. The CDR3 sequence is 15 residues long. Germline V lookup: CDR1 SGHRS, CDR2 YFSETQ. Trimming at V came to 2 bases and at J to 7 bases, leaving 4 bases not matched to a gene. This clonotype came up a few times. Its cognate antigen is unknown. The study made its TCR cDNA through 5'RACE template switching. That step introduced a universal primer site along with UMIs. Each CDR3 protein gets one entry after TCRdb re-called the 5' RACE reads with MiXCR. The table has about 260,000 distinct CDR3 sequences, 10% to 15% seen once. General study points: There was a possibility that FACS-sorted repertoires contained abundant clonotypes contaminating from the bulk population. The booster saw the reappearance of most primary-vaccination clones (nearly 98% CD4, 70% to 90% CD8).

This sample comprised CD4+ T cells sorted from PBMCs, obtained 45 days after the yellow fever booster vaccination. The rearrangement uses TRBV5-1 and TRBJ2-1; 12 bases are shared with TRBD2. This TCR was recovered from a man aged 25 to 45 who received the YFV17D yellow fever vaccine. DNA of the CDR3: TGCGCCAGCAGCTTACGACTAGCGGGAGAGAATGAGCAGTTCTTC. As protein: CASSLRLAGENEQFF.